The clone carrying this TCR beta chain was detected once. With V trimmed by 4 bases and J by 0 bases, 2 bases remained unmatched. In germline, CDR1 is MGHRA, CDR2 YSYEKL. The CDR3 spans 14 residues. This sample was included in a study of cytomegalovirus exposure and HLA in healthy donors. 13 Jbeta primers and 60 Vbeta primers were used for the PCR. Profiling relied on immunoSEQ multiplex PCR, and the TCRdb table lists in-frame clones only, not all of them. Counted here are some 130,000 clones, around 77% occurring once; the ten biggest clones make up 1.2%. This rearrangement joins TRBV4-1 to TRBJ1-1; 7 nucleotides align to TRBD1. The sequencing input was PBMCs. The source of this sequence is a man aged 50-60 years in good health and CMV-seronegative. The CDR3 DNA sequence: TGCGCCAGCAGCCGGACAGGCATGAACACTGAAGCTTTCTTT. It encodes CASSRTGMNTEAFF.